The 8 T cell receptor beta chains reported below all come from one sample, sequenced in a study of OX40 agonist ivuxolimab in advanced cancers. Sequenced by immunoSEQ multiplex PCR; TCRdb stores in-frame clones only, minus some. The sample includes 20,000 to 25,000 clones, approximately 90% of them seen just once. The specimen comprised CD4+ or CD8+ T cells sorted from blood, sampled in a trial of the OX40 agonist ivuxolimab. Receptors were obtained from an adult with an advanced solid tumor such as melanoma, head and neck, liver or kidney cancer.

The chain is built from TRBV27 and TRBJ2-6, with 7 bases lining up with TRBD1. The germline V gene encodes CDR1 MNHEY and CDR2 SMNVEV (reference sequence). V was pared by 3 bases and J by 0 bases, with 23 bases of the junction left unmatched. The CDR3 length is 23 residues. This chain's CDR3 is CASSFFPPGTATLGVSGANVLTF. The CDR3 DNA reads TGTGCCAGCAGTTTCTTCCCTCCCGGGACAGCTACCCTTGGGGTCTCTGGGGCCAACGTCCTGACTTTC.

The chain employs TRBV7-6 and TRBJ2-3; 7 bases line up with TRBD1. CDR1 SGHVS and CDR2 FNYEAQ come from the germline V gene. CDR3 length: 13 residues. Trimming removed 4 bases from V and 10 bases from J; junction bases left unmatched: 8. The CDR3 region is CASSSQTGTAQYF. DNA for the CDR3: TGTGCCAGCAGCTCACAAACCGGGACAGCGCAGTATTTT. The whole variable domain, remainder taken from reference TRBV7-6 and TRBJ2-3, is GAGVSQSPRYKVTKRGQDVALRCDPISGHVSLYWYRQALGQGPEFLTYFNYEAQQDKSGLPNDRFSAERPEGSISTLTIQRTEQRDSAMYRCASSSQTGTAQYFGPGTRLTVL.

The chain couples TRBV27 to TRBJ2-2, with TRBD2 matching 10 bases. CDR1 and CDR2 (germline): MNHEY, SMNVEV (reference sequence). J was trimmed by 6 bases and V by 2 bases; bases with no gene match: 6. The CDR3 loop spans 16 amino acids. CDR3 sequence (DNA): TGTGCCAGCAGTTTACGAGCGGGGGGGCCCCCCGGGGAGCTGTTTTTT. It translates to CASSLRAGGPPGELFF.

This chain uses TRBV11-1 with TRBJ2-5; TRBD1 matches 8 bases. Germline assignment: CDR1 SGHAT and CDR2 FQDESV (reference sequence). With 4 bases clipped from V and 3 bases from J, the junction kept 4 bases outside the gene matches. The CDR3 has 14 amino acids. CDR3 DNA sequence: TGTGCCAGCAGCTGGACAGGGCTCGAAGAGACCCAGTACTTC. Translation: CASSWTGLEETQYF.

V usage is TRBV9 and J usage is TRBJ2-4; D might be TRBD1 (6 bases). V lost 3 bases and J 7 bases, leaving 11 bases between the germline ends. The germline V gene encodes CDR1 SGDLS and CDR2 YYNGEE. This CDR3 comprises 13 residues. The CDR3 region is CASSGDNLNIQYF. The CDR3 nucleotides are TGTGCCAGCAGCGGGGACAACCTCAACATTCAGTACTTC.

The chain combines TRBV27 with TRBJ1-1; tentatively, D is TRBD1 (5 bases). V lost 3 bases to trimming and J lost 4 bases, with 12 bases between them. Germline V gene sequence: CDR1 MNHEY, CDR2 SMNVEV (reference sequence). The CDR3 contains 14 residues. For the CDR3, the DNA is TGTGCCAGCAGTTTGAAGGGGTTAGGCACTGAAGCTTTCTTT. Translated, it gives CASSLKGLGTEAFF.

CDR3: CASSPRLGKSSYNEQFF. The CDR3 DNA sequence: TGTGCCAGCAGCCCCCGCCTGGGAAAGAGCTCCTACAATGAGCAGTTCTTC. The V gene is TRBV7-2, the J gene TRBJ2-1; the D is unclear. The CDR3 has 17 amino acids. Trimming cost V 5 bases and J 0 bases, with 17 bases left between them. Germline V gene lookup returns CDR1 SGHTA and CDR2 FQGNSA.

The J gene is TRBJ2-3, the V gene TRBV2; a possible D gene is TRBD1 (6 bases). The germline V and J ends were trimmed by 1 base and 3 bases, with 11 bases remaining between them. CDR1 is SNHLY, CDR2 FYNNEI, per germline. The CDR3 has 15 amino acids. Here the CDR3 reads CASSEDGGGTDTQYF. CDR3 in DNA: TGTGCCAGCAGTGAAGATGGGGGCGGGACAGATACGCAGTATTTT.